This entry features one TCR beta chain sequence. Its antigen remains unknown. This sample is drawn from a study of naive and memory T cell subsets. Study results and caveats: Possibly reflecting memory cells re-expressing CD45RA, a few larger clonotypes occurred in naive repertoires, especially CD8.

CD8 T cells were positively selected from what remained after CD4 positive selection. Cells stained for CD3, CD4, CD8, CD45RA and CD27 were sorted into four subsets. CDR3 length: 15 residues. From germline, CDR1 is LNHDA and CDR2 SQIVND (reference sequence). V was trimmed by 1 base and J by 2 bases, leaving 9 bases between them. Both TRBC1 and TRBC2 were covered by a beta constant-region primer of two equimolar oligonucleotides. The ligated cDNA underwent four PCR rounds using SP2 and nested alpha and beta constant-region primers. Via MiXCR, TCRdb re-called the UMI-ligation and nested PCR reads, giving one row per CDR3 protein. There are 150,000 or so distinct CDR3 sequences in the sample; about 23% occur only once, and around 0.11% lies in the top ten.

The chain is built from TRBV19 and TRBJ2-1, with D unclear. The sequencing sample was made of naive CD4+ T cells from blood. This receptor was identified in a human donor in good health. CDR3 bases: TGTGCCAGTAGTATAGGGGCGGCCCCCTACAATGAGCAGTTCTTC. It encodes CASSIGAAPYNEQFF.